This T cell receptor (beta chain) was sequenced during a study of blood T cells in healthy people across ages. Researchers isolated at least 7 million PBMCs per sample. In germline, CDR1 is SGHDN, CDR2 FVKESK. The CDR3 length is 15 residues. Sample-barcoded 5' priming and a J-beta primer mix drove a second PCR of about 7 to 11 cycles. TCRdb passed the 5' RACE reads through MiXCR, listing each CDR3 protein once. The data contain roughly 700,000 distinct CDR3 sequences, around 49% of them singletons. Worth noting for this clonotype: Its antigen remains unknown. At one end the junction does not follow the germline gene, possibly because of a read error.

Broader study findings: A strong correlation between TCR beta diversity and naive T cell percentage was seen. In long-lived donors, naive CD4+ cell counts and diversity exceeded those of aged donors.

The rearrangement uses TRBV14 and TRBJ2-5; no reliable D call. This sequence originates from an older woman in good health. What was sequenced was blood. The CDR3 spells CASSQPGAGQETRYF. In DNA form, the CDR3 reads TGTGCCAGCAGCCAGCCGGGTGCCGGTCAAGAGACCCGGTACTTC. Combining the CDR3 with reference TRBV14 and TRBJ2-5 gives the whole variable domain EAGVTQFPSHSVIEKGQTVTLRCDPISGHDNLYWYRRVMGKEIKFLLHFVKESKQDESGMPNNRFLAERTGGTYSTLKVQPAELEDSGVYFCASSQPGAGQETRYFGPGTRLLVL.